The following is a T cell receptor beta chain sequence with its context. Its antigen is still unknown. This entry is derived from a study of spatial heterogeneity in lung cancer. Each molecule of TCR cDNA was tagged with one unique molecular identifier. MiXCR, applied by TCRdb to the 5' RACE reads, yields one record per CDR3 protein. The top ten clones hold approximately 12% of a sample with about 7,200 distinct CDR3 sequences, approximately 19% of them seen once. The sample's time point: sample taken at primary tumor resection. The study sequenced unsorted whole RNA from tumor, nontumor lung or frozen PBMC. General observations from the study: Tumor mutation counts were tracked by expanded intratumoral alpha and beta TCR counts. Counts for ubiquitous and regional expanded TCRs went along with ubiquitous and regional nonsynonymous mutations, respectively.

The specimen was lung tumor tissue, collected at surgery. The clonotype originates from a female donor with early-stage non-small cell lung cancer.

CDR3 sequence: CASSLGQSYYEQYF. Here the CDR3 DNA reads TGTGCCAGCAGCTTAGGACAGAGTTACTACGAGCAGTACTTC. The chain links TRBV7-9 to TRBJ2-7; weak D call: TRBD1 (5 bases). V gave up 1 base and J gave up 3 bases, with 10 bases separating them. The CDR3 loop spans 14 amino acids. Per germline, CDR1 SEHNR and CDR2 FQNEAQ (reference sequence).